Each of the 6 T cell receptor beta chains below was sequenced from the same sample in a study of T cell responses to AZD1222 COVID-19 vaccine. Sequenced by immunoSEQ multiplex PCR; TCRdb stores in-frame clones only, minus some. The data contain about 130,000 clones, about nine tenths of them singletons. The specimen was peripheral blood, collected 28 days after the second AZD1222 dose. These receptors came from an adult who received the AZD1222 COVID-19 vaccine.

The genes are TRBV6-5 and TRBJ1-5, with D maybe TRBD1 (5 bases). The CDR3 length is 13 residues. From germline, CDR1 is MNHEY and CDR2 SVGAGI. Trimming pared 5 bases from V and 8 bases from J, leaving 13 bases between. The CDR3 loop reads CASSRGGIEPQHF. CDR3 nucleotide sequence: TGTGCCAGCAGTAGGGGCGGGATTGAGCCCCAGCATTTT.

J is TRBJ1-2 and V is TRBV19; D perhaps matches TRBD1 (5 bases). The CDR3 spans 13 residues. Germline V gene sequence: CDR1 LNHDA, CDR2 SQIVND (reference sequence). Trimming took 4 bases from V and 8 from J, leaving 14 bases between them. CDR3 amino acids: CASSTGTARGYTF. CDR3 nucleotides: TGTGCCAGTAGTACCGGGACGGCAAGAGGCTACACCTTC.

This chain uses TRBV7-2 with TRBJ2-5; D possibly corresponds to TRBD2 (6 bases). Germline V gene data show CDR1 as SGHTA and CDR2 as FQGNSA. There are 14 residues in the CDR3. Trimming took off 5 bases at V and 5 bases at J, with 15 bases between the two ends. The chain's CDR3 is CASSPLAFSETQYF. As DNA, the CDR3 is TGTGCCAGCAGCCCGCTAGCGTTCTCTGAGACCCAGTACTTC.

This chain joins TRBV4-2 and TRBJ2-1; D perhaps matches TRBD1 (6 bases). Germline loops: CDR1 LGHNA, CDR2 YNFKEQ. Trimming pared 4 bases from V and 4 bases from J, leaving 20 bases between. The CDR3 is made up of 17 amino acids. The CDR3 spells CASSPPIQTDRYNEQFF. The CDR3, as DNA: TGTGCCAGCAGCCCTCCAATCCAAACCGACAGGTACAATGAGCAGTTCTTC.

This clone occurred once. The chain is built from TRBV5-1 and TRBJ2-7; possibly TRBD1 for D (5 bases). The CDR3 runs to 17 residues. Between the trimmed V and J ends, which lost 1 base and 0 bases, there was a span of 17 bases. CDR1 SGHRS and CDR2 YFSETQ come from the germline V gene. This CDR3 is CASSLTSGSPFSYEQYF. CDR3 DNA: TGCGCCAGCAGCTTGACGTCAGGGTCACCCTTCTCCTACGAGCAGTACTTC.

The rearrangement links TRBV7-3 to TRBJ1-1; D unclear. V lost 2 bases and J lost 4, with 8 bases in between. The CDR3 runs 13 residues. Germline V CDR1 and CDR2: SGHTA, FQGTGA. The CDR3: CASSLSTSTEAFF. CDR3 DNA: TGTGCCAGCAGCTTATCGACCTCCACTGAAGCTTTCTTT.